Here is one TCR beta chain with its context. Antigen specificity is unknown. V lost 2 bases, J lost 6 bases, and 14 bases lay in between. Germline CDR1 SGHTA, CDR2 FQGTGA. This CDR3 comprises 14 residues. The primer mix had 60 Vbeta and 13 Jbeta primers. TCRdb's copy holds only in-frame clones and misses some; the assay was immunoSEQ multiplex PCR. Among about 120,000 clones, less than 85% were seen once, and the ten largest hold roughly 20%. This record belongs to a study of cytomegalovirus exposure and HLA in healthy donors. Study information: A previous analysis identified around 120 million unique TCR beta sequences derived from 180 million or so T cells. Most genotyped donors, about 81% of 300 to 400, had Caucasian-associated genetic ancestry. Points from the study as a whole: In vitro assays verified that a few CMV-associated chains recognized CMV antigens specifically.

Specimen: PBMCs. The TCR originated in a man younger than 35 in good health and CMV-seropositive. This rearrangement joins TRBV7-3 to TRBJ2-7, with D perhaps TRBD2 (6 bases). DNA of the CDR3: TGTGCCAGCAGCTTATCGGGGGTCGGGGGCGAGCAGTACTTC. Amino acids: CASSLSGVGGEQYF.